One and the same sample provided the 5 T cell receptor beta chains below, sequenced in a study of T cell responses to AZD1222 COVID-19 vaccine. Generated by immunoSEQ multiplex PCR, the TCRdb table keeps only in-frame clones and is missing some. Of tens of thousands of clones in the sample, 70% to 90% were seen once. Sequenced material: peripheral blood, taken on day 0 of AZD1222 vaccination. These receptor sequences come from an adult in good health.

This clone showed up just a few times. CDR3 region: CASSLRFSGYTPGANVLTF. The CDR3, as DNA: TGTGCCAGCAGCTTGAGGTTCAGCGGATATACCCCTGGGGCCAACGTCCTGACTTTC. The rearrangement joins TRBV5-4 to TRBJ2-6, with D possibly TRBD2 on 5 matching bases. Per germline, CDR1 SGHNT and CDR2 YYREEE (reference sequence). This CDR3 is 19 amino acids long. Trimming cost V 1 base and J 2 bases, with 19 bases left between them.

The chain is built from TRBV7-6 and TRBJ2-7; perhaps D is TRBD1 or TRBD2 (6 bases each). CDR1 SGHVS and CDR2 FNYEAQ come from the germline V gene. The CDR3 runs 13 residues. The V gene lost 10 bases and the J gene lost 3 bases, with 16 bases spanning the gap. The CDR3 spells CATKGGSSYEQYF. CDR3 DNA: TGTGCCACCAAGGGGGGATCTAGCTACGAGCAGTACTTC.

The genes are TRBV6-1 and TRBJ2-5; D gene ambiguous. The CDR3 has 16 residues. V was trimmed by 4 bases and J by 0 bases, leaving 15 bases between them. Germline assignment: CDR1 MNHNS and CDR2 SASEGT. CDR3 sequence: CASSAKQRSYQETQYF. For the CDR3, the DNA is TGTGCCAGCAGTGCGAAACAGAGATCGTACCAAGAGACCCAGTACTTC.

V is TRBV6-2 or TRBV6-3 and J is TRBJ2-1; TRBD2 matches 9 bases. V was clipped by 2 bases and J by 9 bases; unmatched bases: 17. Germline values: CDR1 MNHEY, CDR2 SVGEGT. The CDR3 runs to 18 residues. The CDR3 DNA follows: TGTGCCAGCAGTTACCCTCCATCGCGGGGGGGAACCAACGTTGAGCAGTTCTTC. Its protein product is CASSYPPSRGGTNVEQFF.

J is TRBJ1-1 and V is TRBV10-3; D unclear. This CDR3 spans 13 amino acids. V was clipped by 2 bases and J by 1 base, with 5 bases between them. Germline CDR1 is ENHRY and CDR2 is SYGVKD. Here the CDR3 reads CAISERANTEAFF. The CDR3 region has the DNA TGTGCCATCAGTGAGCGGGCGAACACTGAAGCTTTCTTT.